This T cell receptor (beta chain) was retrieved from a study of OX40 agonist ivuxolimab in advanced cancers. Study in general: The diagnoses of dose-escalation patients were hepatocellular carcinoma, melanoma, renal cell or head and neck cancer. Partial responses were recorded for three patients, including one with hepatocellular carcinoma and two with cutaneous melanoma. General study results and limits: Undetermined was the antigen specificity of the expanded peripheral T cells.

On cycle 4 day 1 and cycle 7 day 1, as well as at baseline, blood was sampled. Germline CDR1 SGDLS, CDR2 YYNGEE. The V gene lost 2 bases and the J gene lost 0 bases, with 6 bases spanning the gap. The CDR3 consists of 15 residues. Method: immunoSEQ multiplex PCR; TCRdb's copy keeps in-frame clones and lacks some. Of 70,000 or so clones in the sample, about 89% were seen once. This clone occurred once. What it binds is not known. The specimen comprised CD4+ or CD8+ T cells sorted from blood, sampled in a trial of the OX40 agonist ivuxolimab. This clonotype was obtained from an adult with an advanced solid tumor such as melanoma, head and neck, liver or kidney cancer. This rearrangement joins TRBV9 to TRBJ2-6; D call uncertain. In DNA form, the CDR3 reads TGTGCCAGCAGCGTGGAAACCTCTGGGGCCAACGTCCTGACTTTC. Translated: CASSVETSGANVLTF.